The 16 T cell receptor beta chains below all came from one sample that was sequenced in a study of T cell changes during pregnancy in multiple sclerosis. Only in-frame clones appear in the TCRdb table, and some are missing; sequencing was by immunoSEQ multiplex PCR. The data contain more than 40,000 clones, roughly nine tenths of them singletons. Sequences were derived from CD4+ T cells from peripheral blood mononuclear cells, sampled in the first trimester of pregnancy. Source of these receptors: a female donor with multiple sclerosis, enrolled in a pregnancy study.

The V and J genes are TRBV7-9 and TRBJ2-7; 10 bases agree with TRBD2. The CDR3 has 14 residues. Per germline, CDR1 SEHNR and CDR2 FQNEAQ (reference sequence). The V gene end was trimmed by 4 bases and the J gene end by 5 bases; junction bases not matched to a gene: 5. The CDR3 DNA reads as TGTGCCAGCAGCTCCCGGACTAGCGGCGACGAGCAGTACTTC. Its protein product is CASSSRTSGDEQYF.

The chain joins TRBV27 to TRBJ2-7, with 8 bases that match TRBD1. Losses at the gene ends were 3 bases for V and 2 bases for J; bases not matched to a gene: 9. In germline, CDR1 is MNHEY, CDR2 SMNVEV (reference sequence). This CDR3 is 16 amino acids long. CDR3 region: CASSFRMTGVTYEQYF. In DNA form, the CDR3 reads TGTGCCAGCAGTTTCCGTATGACAGGGGTCACCTACGAGCAGTACTTC.

The CDR3 loop reads CASSEGGHLYEQYF. The CDR3 nucleotides read TGTGCCAGCAGTGAAGGGGGACACCTCTACGAGCAGTACTTC. The J gene is TRBJ2-7, the V gene TRBV6-1; D possibly corresponds to TRBD1 (6 bases). CDR1 is MNHNS, CDR2 SASEGT, per germline. V was pared by 1 base and J by 3 bases, with 10 bases between. The CDR3 spans 14 residues.

In its sample, this clone was seen once. The chain links TRBV29-1 to TRBJ2-7, with 11 bases aligning to TRBD2. Trimming removed 4 bases from V and 1 base from J; junction bases left unmatched: 3. The CDR3 totals 14 residues. Germline assignment: CDR1 SQVTM and CDR2 ANQGSEA. CDR3 sequence (DNA): TGCAGCGTTGGTTCTAGCGGGAGGTCCTACGAGCAGTACTTC. It is translated as CSVGSSGRSYEQYF.

The chain couples TRBV5-4 to TRBJ2-4; perhaps TRBD2 as D (6 bases). With 1 base removed from V and 4 bases from J, the gap between germline ends came to 18 bases. From germline, CDR1 is SGHNT and CDR2 YYREEE (reference sequence). The CDR3 has 17 residues. CDR3 DNA: TGTGCCAGCAGCTTGAGCAGTAGGCAGGGAGGAAAAAACATTCAGTACTTC. This encodes CASSLSSRQGGKNIQYF.

V gene TRBV9 combines with J gene TRBJ2-1; 16 nucleotides align to TRBD2. With 2 bases clipped from V and 10 bases from J, the junction kept 3 bases outside the gene matches. Germline CDR1 is SGDLS and CDR2 is YYNGEE. The CDR3 has 15 amino acids. The CDR3 coding sequence is TGTGCCAGCAGCGTGGGACTAGCGGGAGGGGGGGAGCAGTTCTTC. Translated: CASSVGLAGGGEQFF.

The rearrangement uses TRBV5-4 and TRBJ2-7; D remains ambiguous. V lost 2 bases, J lost 4 bases, and 22 bases lay in between. There are 17 residues in the CDR3. Germline assignment: CDR1 SGHNT and CDR2 YYREEE (reference sequence). The CDR3 loop is CASSFRVTSRGSYEQYF. CDR3 sequence (DNA): TGTGCCAGCAGCTTTCGGGTCACTTCTAGAGGATCTTACGAGCAGTACTTC.

This clone has only one observation. V usage is TRBV18 and J usage is TRBJ2-2, with 9 bases fitting TRBD2. Germline V gives CDR1 KGHSH, CDR2 LQKENI. Losses at the gene ends were 5 bases for V and 3 bases for J; bases not matched to a gene: 4. This CDR3 has 15 residues. CDR3 region: CASSVLAGDTGELFF. The CDR3 nucleotides read TGTGCCAGCTCAGTACTAGCGGGCGACACCGGGGAGCTGTTTTTT. Together with reference TRBV18 and TRBJ2-2, the CDR3 gives the full variable domain: NAGVMQNPRHLVRRRGQEARLRCSPMKGHSHVYWYRQLPEEGLKFMVYLQKENIIDESGMPKERFSAEFPKEGPSILRIQQVVRGDSAAYFCASSVLAGDTGELFFGEGSRLTVL.

The chain has TRBV25-1 and TRBJ2-5; D is undetermined. The V end lost 8 bases, the J end lost 0 bases, and 10 bases lay between the germline ends. The germline V gene encodes CDR1 MGHDK and CDR2 SYGVNS. The CDR3 spans 13 residues. CDR3 nucleotides: TGTGCCAGCTCCCGACAATACCAAGAGACCCAGTACTTC. Translation: CASSRQYQETQYF.

This chain links TRBV29-1 with TRBJ1-2; possibly TRBD1 for D (5 bases). Trimming removed 7 bases from V and 6 bases from J, with 21 bases in between. The CDR3 is 14 amino acids. Germline V gene sequence: CDR1 SQVTM, CDR2 ANQGSEA. DNA for the CDR3: TGCAGCGACCTTCCGGCAGGGAGGACCGATGGCTACACCTTC. Protein: CSDLPAGRTDGYTF.

V is TRBV25-1 and J is TRBJ1-3; tentative D call: TRBD1 (6 bases). The CDR3 sequence is 15 residues long. CDR1 is MGHDK, CDR2 SYGVNS, per germline. Trimming removed 3 bases from V and 2 bases from J, with 11 bases in between. CDR3 in amino acids: CASSDAGATGNTIYF. CDR3 sequence (DNA): TGTGCCAGCAGTGATGCGGGGGCGACTGGAAACACCATATATTTT.

V gene TRBV10-3 combines with J gene TRBJ1-1, with 7 bases that match TRBD1. The J segment lost 1 base and the V segment lost 5 bases, leaving 4 bases of the junction unmatched. CDR1 is ENHRY and CDR2 is SYGVKD in the germline V gene. The CDR3 runs 14 residues. The CDR3 reads CAISRQGANTEAFF. The CDR3 nucleotides read TGTGCCATCAGTCGACAGGGAGCGAACACTGAAGCTTTCTTT.

The chain is built from TRBV10-3 and TRBJ2-5; 8 bases align to TRBD2. CDR1 is ENHRY, CDR2 SYGVKD, per germline. V gave up 5 bases and J gave up 5 bases; unmatched junction bases: 7. CDR3 size: 14 residues. Here the CDR3 reads CAISHGRAGETQYF. The CDR3 bases are TGTGCCATCAGTCACGGGAGGGCCGGTGAGACCCAGTACTTC.

The rearrangement joins TRBV19 to TRBJ2-1, with a possible D match to TRBD2 (5 bases). Germline lookup yields CDR1 LNHDA and CDR2 SQIVND (reference sequence). The CDR3 is made up of 15 amino acids. The V gene lost 1 base and the J gene lost 6 bases, with 13 bases spanning the gap. DNA for the CDR3: TGTGCCAGTAGTATAGGGATACTAGTGGGCAATGAGCAGTTCTTC. Its translation is CASSIGILVGNEQFF.

This chain uses TRBV7-9 with TRBJ1-2; 7 bases map to TRBD1. The germline V gene encodes CDR1 SEHNR and CDR2 FQNEAQ (reference sequence). This CDR3 has 16 residues. V shed 2 bases and J 5 bases; nucleotides not matched to a gene: 11. The DNA for the CDR3 is TGTGCCAGCAGCTTACTCACCGGGACAGAGGGTTATGGCTACACCTTC. This encodes CASSLLTGTEGYGYTF.

On this clone: Within the sample, other DNA sequences also encode this same CDR3. The gene calls are TRBV6-4 and TRBJ2-3; 10 bases align to TRBD1. With V trimmed by 0 bases and J by 4 bases, 1 base remained unmatched. Germline CDR1 is MRHNA and CDR2 is SNTAGT. The CDR3 has 15 amino acids. The CDR3 reads CASSDSTGGADTQYF. The CDR3 nucleotides read TGTGCCAGCAGTGACTCGACAGGGGGCGCAGATACGCAGTATTTT.